The 32 T cell receptor delta chains reported below all come from one sample, sequenced in a study of gamma-delta chains in newborns, infants, children. TCRdb made new clone calls on the reads using CATT. The table includes about 5,000 delta-chain clones, around 3% detected once. Sequencing was carried out using blood. These receptor sequences come from a child who was a newborn, infant or young child, either healthy, febrile or measles-vaccinated (not recorded which).

This clone was seen once. This rearrangement joins TRDV2 to TRDJ3, with 9 bases matching TRDD3. TCRdb supplies no J gene; here it was assigned by aligning the nucleotide sequence to germline. This CDR3 spans 20 amino acids. Trimming removed 1 base from V and 0 bases from J; junction bases left unmatched: 9. In germline, CDR1 is GEAIGNYY, CDR2 EKD. Written as DNA, the CDR3 is TGTGCCTGTGACACGGTACTGGGGGAAACGAGCTCCTGGGACACCCGACAGATGTTTTTC. Translating it yields CACDTVLGETSSWDTRQMFF.

A word on this clone: With a much larger clone just one base away, this may be a read error. The chain carries TRDV2 and TRDJ3, with 11 positions matching TRDD3. Because TCRdb records no J gene, it was assigned here through a match of the DNA to germline. The CDR3 totals 18 residues. CDR1 is GEAIGNYY, CDR2 EKD, per germline. The DNA for the CDR3 is TGTGCCTGCGACAAAGTACTGGGGGATACCTGGGACACCCGACAGATGTTTTTC. As protein: CACDKVLGDTWDTRQMFF.

This clone was picked up a small number of times. With a far larger clone one base away, a read error is the likely cause. This sequence joins TRDV2 and TRDJ3, with 10 bases identical to TRDD3. Germline V CDR1 and CDR2: GEAIGNYY, EKD. The CDR3 is 18 amino acids. The CDR3: CACDTGGYSSRDTRQMFF. The CDR3 coding sequence is TGTGCCTGTGACACTGGGGGATACAGCTCCCGGGACACCCGACAGATGTTTTTC.

By sample fraction, this clone is medium-sized. This same CDR3 is encoded by further DNA sequences in the sample. This rearrangement joins TRDV2 to TRDJ3, with TRDD3 matching over 9 bases. In germline, CDR1 is GEAIGNYY, CDR2 EKD. The CDR3 is 18 amino acids. The junction had 4 bases not matched to a gene; V was cut back by 2 bases and J by 0 bases. CDR3 in amino acids: CACDILGDNSWDTRQMFF. Here the CDR3 DNA reads TGTGCCTGTGACATACTGGGGGACAACTCCTGGGACACCCGACAGATGTTTTTC.

This clone was seen more than once but under ten times. The gene calls are TRDV2 and TRDJ1, with 12 bases lining up with TRDD3. V trimming: 2 bases; J trimming: 1 base; junction bases outside the gene matches: 4. Germline V gene sequence: CDR1 GEAIGNYY, CDR2 EKD. The length of the CDR3 is 16 residues. The CDR3, as DNA: TGTGCCTGTGACATACTGGGGGATACAGCCACCGATAAACTCATCTTT. It translates to CACDILGDTATDKLIF.

This clone was counted once. A read error may explain this, as a much larger clone is one base away. The chain links TRDV2 to TRDJ3, with TRDD3 matching 11 bases. The J gene, left out of TCRdb, was set here by checking the DNA against germline. Germline V CDR1 and CDR2: GEAIGNYY, EKD. CDR3 length: 20 residues. V trimming: 0 bases; J trimming: 0 bases; junction bases outside the gene matches: 6. CDR3: CACDTVLGDKSSWDTRQMFF. CDR3 DNA sequence: TGTGCCTGTGACACCGTACTGGGGGATAAGAGCTCCTGGGACACCCGACAGATGTTTTTC.

This clone was counted a few times. Distinct nucleotide sequences in the sample also encode this CDR3. The V call is TRDV2, the J call TRDJ3; 10 bases line up with TRDD3. Germline lookup yields CDR1 GEAIGNYY and CDR2 EKD. The CDR3 extends over 19 amino acids. The V segment lost 0 bases and the J segment 0 bases; nucleotides outside the gene matches: 4. CDR3 loop: CACDTVGDTSSWDTRQMFF. The CDR3 DNA sequence: TGTGCCTGTGACACCGTGGGGGATACTAGCTCCTGGGACACCCGACAGATGTTTTTC.

This clone counts as medium-sized. The CDR3 here is CACDTGNWGIQRSWDTRQMFF. The DNA of the CDR3 is TGTGCCTGTGACACCGGGAACTGGGGGATACAGCGGTCCTGGGACACCCGACAGATGTTTTTC. V is TRDV2 and J is TRDJ3; 12 bases agree with TRDD3. Germline V gene data show CDR1 as GEAIGNYY and CDR2 as EKD. The J segment lost 1 base and the V segment lost 0 bases, leaving 9 bases of the junction unmatched. This CDR3 has 21 amino acids.

As for this clone: This CDR3 is also generated by other DNA sequences in the sample. The rearrangement uses TRDV2 and TRDJ3, with 9 bases matching TRDD3. The length of the CDR3 is 18 residues. Trimming cost V 2 bases and J 0 bases; bases outside gene matches: 4. Germline V CDR1 and CDR2: GEAIGNYY, EKD. DNA of the CDR3: TGTGCCTGTGACAGACTGGGGGAGAGCTCCTGGGACACCCGACAGATGTTTTTC. Its protein product is CACDRLGESSWDTRQMFF.

This clone is medium-sized in the sample. The chain carries TRDV2 and TRDJ3, with TRDD3 matching over 8 bases. This CDR3 spans 19 amino acids. CDR1 is GEAIGNYY, CDR2 EKD, per germline. V gave up 0 bases and J gave up 0 bases; unmatched junction bases: 6. In DNA, the CDR3 is TGTGCCTGTGACACCGGCTGGGGGAAGAGCTCCTGGGACACCCGACAGATGTTTTTC. Amino acid sequence: CACDTGWGKSSWDTRQMFF.

The chain has TRDV2 and TRDJ3; 8 positions match TRDD3. CDR1 and CDR2 from the germline V gene are GEAIGNYY and EKD. There are 18 residues in the CDR3. V dropped 0 bases and J dropped 0; count of bases not matched to a gene: 3. This CDR3 reads CACDTGWGSSWDTRQMFF. The CDR3 DNA reads TGTGCCTGTGACACCGGCTGGGGGAGCTCCTGGGACACCCGACAGATGTTTTTC.

For this clone: Other DNA sequences in the same sample also yield this CDR3. The chain has TRDV2 and TRDJ3; 8 nucleotides line up with TRDD3. This CDR3 is built from 19 residues. CDR1 and CDR2 from the germline V gene are GEAIGNYY and EKD. V was clipped by 0 bases and J by 0 bases; unmatched bases: 6. CDR3 in amino acids: CACDTVLGASSWDTRQMFF. The CDR3 region has the DNA TGTGCCTGTGACACCGTACTGGGGGCTTCCTCCTGGGACACCCGACAGATGTTTTTC.

This clone was detected a few times. This chain joins TRDV2 and TRDJ3; 7 bases match TRDD3. Germline CDR1 reads GEAIGNYY; CDR2 reads EKD. The CDR3 is 21 residues long. Unmatched junction bases numbered 13, after V lost 0 bases and J lost 0 bases. In nucleotides, the CDR3 is TGTGCCTGTGACACCGTCCGGGGGATGCGCCCTAGCTCCTGGGACACCCGACAGATGTTTTTC. Its protein is CACDTVRGMRPSSWDTRQMFF.

This clone was detected a few times. This may be a read error, as it is one base from a much larger clone. The sample holds other DNA sequences that translate to the same CDR3. This chain joins TRDV2 and TRDJ2; D might be TRDD3 (6 bases). The CDR3 spans 15 residues. Germline assignment: CDR1 GEAIGNYY and CDR2 EKD. CDR3 region: CACDTVGALTAQLFF. DNA of the CDR3: TGTGCCTGTGACACCGTGGGGGCTTTGACAGCACAACTCTTCTTC.

This clone has only a few counts. The sample has other DNA sequences that encode this CDR3 too. The gene calls are TRDV2 and TRDJ3, with 7 bases that match TRDD3. Trimming removed 0 bases from V and 2 bases from J; junction bases left unmatched: 3. This CDR3 comprises 17 residues. Germline assignment: CDR1 GEAIGNYY and CDR2 EKD. CDR3 sequence reads: CACDTLGDTWDTRQMFF. The CDR3 coding sequence is TGTGCCTGTGACACCCTTGGGGATACCTGGGACACCCGACAGATGTTTTTC.

The table lists this clone with a few counts. V usage is TRDV3 and J usage is TRDJ1; TRDD3 matches at 9 bases. Germline values: CDR1 TVYSNPD, CDR2 GDNSRS (reference sequence). The CDR3 loop spans 14 amino acids. The junction had 5 bases not matched to a gene; V was cut back by 3 bases and J by 0 bases. This CDR3 is CALVGGYYTDKLIF. The DNA of the CDR3 is TGTGCCTTGGTGGGGGGATACTACACCGATAAACTCATCTTT.

About this clone: Additional DNA sequences in this sample encode the identical CDR3. The gene calls are TRDV2 and TRDJ1, with D possibly matching TRDD3 (5 bases). Trimming pared 3 bases from V and 0 bases from J, leaving 10 bases between. Germline-derived CDR1 and CDR2 are GEAIGNYY and EKD. The CDR3 runs to 14 residues. The CDR3 is CACDSLLDTDKLIF. Written as DNA, the CDR3 is TGTGCCTGTGACTCTTTACTGGACACCGATAAACTCATCTTT.

The table lists this clone with a few counts. Other DNA sequences from this sample encode an identical CDR3 as well. The chain uses TRDV2 and TRDJ2, with 12 bases that match TRDD3. With V trimmed by 2 bases and J by 2 bases, 2 bases remained unmatched. This CDR3 has 16 residues. CDR1 is GEAIGNYY, CDR2 EKD, per germline. CDR3 loop: CACDKLGDTLTAQLFF. CDR3 coding DNA: TGTGCCTGTGACAAACTGGGGGATACCTTGACAGCACAACTCTTCTTT.

The rearrangement uses TRDV2 and TRDJ3; 9 bases fit TRDD3. Trimming removed 3 bases from V and 0 bases from J; junction bases left unmatched: 8. Germline values: CDR1 GEAIGNYY, CDR2 EKD. CDR3 length equals 19 residues. The CDR3, as DNA: TGTGCCTGTGACCTTACTGGGGGACCGAGCTCCTGGGACACCCGACAGATGTTTTTC. It translates to CACDLTGGPSSWDTRQMFF.

The rearrangement links TRDV2 to TRDJ2; 10 nucleotides agree with TRDD3. The CDR3 has 17 residues. CDR1 is GEAIGNYY and CDR2 is EKD in the germline V gene. With V trimmed by 2 bases and J by 0 bases, 5 bases remained unmatched. This CDR3 is CACDILGDAPLTAQLFF. The DNA of the CDR3 is TGTGCCTGTGACATACTGGGGGATGCCCCTTTGACAGCACAACTCTTCTTT.

This clone was seen more than once but under ten times. The protein TCRdb gives is from a much larger clone and does not agree with this DNA's translation at residue 12, likely a read error; the protein shown here comes from the DNA. The V and J genes are TRDV2 and TRDJ2; 12 bases are a match to TRDD3. There are 14 residues in the CDR3. CDR1 and CDR2 (germline): GEAIGNYY, EKD. The CDR3 is CACDILGDTAQHFF. CDR3 nucleotide sequence: TGTGCCTGTGACATACTGGGGGATACAGCACAACACTTCTTT.

There are a few counts of this clone. This may be a read error, as it is one base from a much larger clone. The chain uses TRDV2 and TRDJ3, with 9 bases matching TRDD3. This CDR3 has 19 amino acids. After removal of 3 bases from V and 2 bases from J, the junction contained 10 bases not matched to a gene. CDR1 is GEAIGNYY, CDR2 EKD, per germline. CDR3 sequence reads: CACDAVGGGYPWDTRQMFF. DNA for the CDR3: TGTGCCTGTGACGCCGTTGGCGGGGGATACCCCTGGGACACCCGACAGATGTTTTTC.

V is TRDV1 and J is TRDJ1, with D possibly TRDD2 on 7 matching bases. CDR1 TSWWSYY and CDR2 QGS come from the germline V gene. This CDR3 has 19 amino acids. V dropped 5 bases and J dropped 2 bases, with 27 bases sitting between them. The CDR3 loop is CALGKKLPKVGGGTDKLIF. CDR3 bases: TGTGCTCTTGGGAAGAAGCTTCCTAAGGTTGGTGGGGGGACCGATAAACTCATCTTT.

This clone was picked up one time. The rearrangement joins TRDV2 to TRDJ3; 12 bases agree with TRDD3. The J gene was missing in TCRdb and was found by matching the end of the DNA to germline. In germline, CDR1 is GEAIGNYY, CDR2 EKD. Trimming took 4 bases from V and 0 from J; bases not matched to a gene: 9. The CDR3 is made up of 20 amino acids. The CDR3, as DNA: TGTGCCTGTGATTACTGGGGGATACCAGAAAGCTCCTGGGACACCCGACAGATGTTTTTC. It is translated as CACDYWGIPESSWDTRQMFF.

This clone was found a few times. V and J are TRDV1 and TRDJ1, with 9 nucleotides matching TRDD3. The CDR3 runs to 18 residues. The germline CDR1 and CDR2 sequences are TSWWSYY and QGS. V lost 8 bases, J lost 1 base, and 17 bases stayed unmatched. CDR3 DNA: TGTGCTCTTTCCTATTCCCTACTGGGGGACCTCTCCACCGATAAACTCATCTTT. It yields the protein CALSYSLLGDLSTDKLIF.

Concerning this clone itself: This could be a read error, since a much larger clone is one nucleotide away. This rearrangement joins TRDV2 to TRDJ3; D is possibly TRDD3 (5 bases). Looked up from germline, CDR1 is GEAIGNYY and CDR2 is EKD. The CDR3 loop spans 13 amino acids. CDR3 amino acids: CACDTWDTRQVFF. Here the CDR3 DNA reads TGTGCCTGTGATACCTGGGACACCCGACAGGTGTTTTTC.

This chain connects TRDV2 to TRDJ3; 7 bases are shared with TRDD3. The CDR3 covers 20 residues. Germline V gene sequence: CDR1 GEAIGNYY, CDR2 EKD. The ends lost 1 base at V and 0 bases at J; junction bases unmatched: 11. The CDR3 DNA sequence: TGTGCCTGTGACACAACTACTGGGGATCCGAGCTCCTGGGACACCCGACAGATGTTTTTC. It translates to CACDTTTGDPSSWDTRQMFF.

The chain joins TRDV2 to TRDJ3, with TRDD3 matching 13 bases. As TCRdb names no J gene, one was assigned here on the basis of a DNA match to germline. Germline assignment: CDR1 GEAIGNYY and CDR2 EKD. Unmatched junction bases numbered 7, after V lost 0 bases and J lost 0 bases. The CDR3 length is 21 residues. CDR3 in amino acids: CACDTVTGGYGSSWDTRQMFF. The CDR3 nucleotides read TGTGCCTGTGACACCGTTACTGGGGGATACGGTAGCTCCTGGGACACCCGACAGATGTTTTTC.

This clone was seen only a few times. The chain recombines TRDV2 with TRDJ1; TRDD3 agrees at 13 bases. CDR1 and CDR2 (germline): GEAIGNYY, EKD. The ends lost 3 bases at V and 0 bases at J; junction bases unmatched: 6. The CDR3 spans 17 residues. CDR3 nucleotides: TGTGCCTGTGACCTACTGGGGGATACGGGATACACCGATAAACTCATCTTT. Translated: CACDLLGDTGYTDKLIF.

This clone is labeled medium-sized. At the DNA level, this CDR3 is encoded by other sequences in the same sample as well. This chain uses TRDV2 with TRDJ3; 8 nucleotides match TRDD3. This CDR3 is built from 18 residues. The V gene's germline CDR1 is GEAIGNYY and CDR2 EKD. Trimming took 0 bases from V and 0 from J; bases not matched to a gene: 3. CDR3 nucleotide sequence: TGTGCCTGTGACACCGTCTGGGGGAGCTCCTGGGACACCCGACAGATGTTTTTC. This translates into CACDTVWGSSWDTRQMFF.

There are a few counts of this clone. This chain joins TRDV1 and TRDJ1, with D possibly being TRDD3 (5 bases). The CDR3 contains 20 residues. Trimming shortened V by 0 bases and J by 0 bases, and 23 bases separated the two germline ends. Germline CDR1 TSWWSYY, CDR2 QGS. As DNA, the CDR3 is TGTGCTCTTGGGGAACTAGGAGAAGTCGGGGACCCGCTAAACACCGATAAACTCATCTTT. Residues: CALGELGEVGDPLNTDKLIF.

By share of the sample, this clone is large. The same CDR3 is also encoded by other DNA sequences in this sample. The J gene is TRDJ2, the V gene TRDV2; TRDD3 aligns across 12 bases. Germline-derived CDR1 and CDR2 are GEAIGNYY and EKD. This CDR3 contains 15 residues. Trimming removed 2 bases from V and 4 bases from J; junction bases left unmatched: 1. The CDR3 DNA follows: TGTGCCTGTGACATACTGGGGGATACGACAGCACAACTCTTCTTT. Translation gives CACDILGDTTAQLFF.